This TCR beta chain derives from a study of metastatic and nonmetastatic thyroid tumors. About the study: Thyroid patients, malignant and benign, had repertoires compared across blood and tumor or nodule tissue.

TCRdb re-called clones via MiXCR from the PCR reads. The sample lists roughly 32,000 clones; 15% to 20% were seen once. Germline-derived CDR1 and CDR2 are SQVTM and ANQGSEA. The V and J ends lost 5 bases and 0 bases respectively, with 5 bases between them. This CDR3 spans 11 amino acids. No patient had received any treatment before thyroid surgery. This clone was picked up many times. This sequence may be a read error, since a much larger clone differs from it by one base. V and J are TRBV29-1 and TRBJ2-7; D gene uncertain. The sequence derives from a female donor with papillary thyroid cancer or a benign thyroid nodule (not recorded which). Some clones in this sample may be carry-over from other donors' samples. The sample taken for sequencing was blood. The CDR3 nucleotides read TGCAGCGTTAGGAGCTCCTACGAGCAGTACTTC. It encodes CSVRSSYEQYF.